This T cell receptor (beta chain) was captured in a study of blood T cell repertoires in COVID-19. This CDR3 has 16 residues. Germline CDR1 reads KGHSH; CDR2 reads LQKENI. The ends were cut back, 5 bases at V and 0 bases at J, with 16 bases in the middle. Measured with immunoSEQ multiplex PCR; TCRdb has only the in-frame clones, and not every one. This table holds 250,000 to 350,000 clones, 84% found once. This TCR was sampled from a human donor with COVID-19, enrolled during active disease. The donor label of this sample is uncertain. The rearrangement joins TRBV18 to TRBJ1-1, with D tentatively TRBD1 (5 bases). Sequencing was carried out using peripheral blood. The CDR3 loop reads CASSSRVQGMNTEAFF. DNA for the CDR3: TGTGCCAGCTCATCAAGAGTCCAGGGAATGAACACTGAAGCTTTCTTT.